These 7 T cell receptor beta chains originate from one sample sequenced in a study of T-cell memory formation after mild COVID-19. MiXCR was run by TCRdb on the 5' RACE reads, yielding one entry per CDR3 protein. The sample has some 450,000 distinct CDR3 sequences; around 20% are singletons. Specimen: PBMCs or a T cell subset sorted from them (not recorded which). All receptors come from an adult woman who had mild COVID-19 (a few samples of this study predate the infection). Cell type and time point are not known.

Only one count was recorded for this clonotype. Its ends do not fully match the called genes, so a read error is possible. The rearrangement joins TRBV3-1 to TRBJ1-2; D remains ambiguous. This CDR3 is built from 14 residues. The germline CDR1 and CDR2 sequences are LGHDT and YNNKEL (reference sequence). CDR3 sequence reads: CASSQGQLNYGYTF. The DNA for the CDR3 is TGTGCCAGCAGCCAAGGGCAGTTAAACTATGGATACACCTTC.

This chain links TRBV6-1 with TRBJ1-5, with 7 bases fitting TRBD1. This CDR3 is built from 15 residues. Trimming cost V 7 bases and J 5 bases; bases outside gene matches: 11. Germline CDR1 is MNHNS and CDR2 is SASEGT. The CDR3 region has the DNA TGTGCCAGCACCAGAAAATTCGACAGGGATCAGCCCCAGCATTTT. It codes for CASTRKFDRDQPQHF.

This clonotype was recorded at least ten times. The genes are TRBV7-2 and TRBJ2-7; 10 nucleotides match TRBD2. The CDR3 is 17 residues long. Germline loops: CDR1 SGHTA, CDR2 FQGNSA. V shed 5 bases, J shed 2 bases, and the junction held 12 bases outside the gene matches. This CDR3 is CASSASLLAGRTYEQYF. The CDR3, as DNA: TGTGCCAGCAGCGCTTCCTTACTAGCGGGGAGGACCTACGAGCAGTACTTC.

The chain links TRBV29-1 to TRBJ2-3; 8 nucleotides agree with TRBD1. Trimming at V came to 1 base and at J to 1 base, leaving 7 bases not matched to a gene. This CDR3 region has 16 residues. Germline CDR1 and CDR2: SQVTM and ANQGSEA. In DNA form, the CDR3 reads TGCAGCGTTGAAGTCAGACAGGGGCTAGGCACAGATACGCAGTATTTT. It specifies CSVEVRQGLGTDTQYF.

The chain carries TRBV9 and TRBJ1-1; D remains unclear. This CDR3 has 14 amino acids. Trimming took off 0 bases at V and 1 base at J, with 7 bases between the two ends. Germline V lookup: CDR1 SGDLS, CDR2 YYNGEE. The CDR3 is CASSVVRGNTEAFF. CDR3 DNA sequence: TGTGCCAGCAGCGTAGTTCGAGGGAACACTGAAGCTTTCTTT.

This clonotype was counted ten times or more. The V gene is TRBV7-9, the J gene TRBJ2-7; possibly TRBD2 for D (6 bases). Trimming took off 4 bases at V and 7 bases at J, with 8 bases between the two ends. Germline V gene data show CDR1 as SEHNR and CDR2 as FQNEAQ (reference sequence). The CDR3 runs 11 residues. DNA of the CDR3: TGTGCCAGCAGCTCCCTAGCGGAGCAGTACTTC. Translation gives CASSSLAEQYF. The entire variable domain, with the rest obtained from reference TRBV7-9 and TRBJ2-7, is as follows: DTGVSQNPRHKITKRGQNVTFRCDPISEHNRLYWYRQTLGQGPEFLTYFQNEAQLEKSRLLSDRFSAERPKGSFSTLEIQRTEQGDSAMYLCASSSLAEQYFGPGTRLTVT.

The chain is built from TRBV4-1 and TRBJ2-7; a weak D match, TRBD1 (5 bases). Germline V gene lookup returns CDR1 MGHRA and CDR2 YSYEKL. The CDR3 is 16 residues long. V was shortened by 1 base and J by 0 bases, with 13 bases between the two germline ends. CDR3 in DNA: TGCGCCAGCAGCCAAGGACAGCCCGTCAGCTCCTACGAGCAGTACTTC. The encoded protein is CASSQGQPVSSYEQYF.